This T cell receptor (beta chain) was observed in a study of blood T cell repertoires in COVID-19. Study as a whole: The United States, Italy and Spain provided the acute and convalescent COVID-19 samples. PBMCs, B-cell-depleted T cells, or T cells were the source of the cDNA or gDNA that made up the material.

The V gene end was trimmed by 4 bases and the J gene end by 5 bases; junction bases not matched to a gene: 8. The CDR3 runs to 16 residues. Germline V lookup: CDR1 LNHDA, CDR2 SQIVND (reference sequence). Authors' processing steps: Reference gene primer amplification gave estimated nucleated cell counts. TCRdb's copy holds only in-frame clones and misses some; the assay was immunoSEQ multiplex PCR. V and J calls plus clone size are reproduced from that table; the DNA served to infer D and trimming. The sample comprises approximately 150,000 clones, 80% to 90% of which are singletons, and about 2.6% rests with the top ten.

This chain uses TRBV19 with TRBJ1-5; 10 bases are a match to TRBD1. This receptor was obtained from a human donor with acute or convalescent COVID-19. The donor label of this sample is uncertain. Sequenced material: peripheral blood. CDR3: CASSTPIGTGDQPQHF. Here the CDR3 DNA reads TGTGCCAGTAGTACCCCGATAGGGACAGGGGATCAGCCCCAGCATTTT.